This T cell receptor (beta chain) appears in the sequencing data of a study of blood T cell repertoires in COVID-19. Across the study: Samples representing acute and convalescent COVID-19 were sourced from the United States, Italy and Spain.

Enrollment of patients from Seattle took place during active infection, with longitudinal follow-up. This CDR3 has 13 residues. Germline lookup yields CDR1 SGHRS and CDR2 YFSETQ. The V and J ends lost 5 bases and 4 bases respectively, with 10 bases between them. Original methodology: Estimated nucleated cell counts came from reference gene primer amplification. The method was immunoSEQ multiplex PCR; TCRdb's version includes in-frame clones alone and lacks a portion of them. Clonal size and the V and J genes are those of that table, whereas D and trimming came from the DNA. This sample has 100,000 to 150,000 clones; roughly 74% occur once, and the top ten carry 6%.

The rearrangement links TRBV5-1 to TRBJ2-1; D is possibly TRBD2 (6 bases). The TCR sequence derives from a man older than 75 with COVID-19, enrolled during active disease. Source material: peripheral blood. The CDR3 reads CASSWDFYNEQFF. CDR3 in DNA: TGCGCCAGCAGTTGGGACTTTTACAATGAGCAGTTCTTC.